Listed below are T cell receptor beta chains from one sample, sequenced in a study of T cell responses to AZD1222 COVID-19 vaccine. Here immunoSEQ multiplex PCR was the method, and the copy in TCRdb shows in-frame clones only, minus some. In the table there are 100,000 or so clones, 85% to 90% of which are singletons. The material was peripheral blood, obtained on day 0 of AZD1222 vaccination. The source is an adult in good health. Both conserved end residues are part of each CDR3. Fields, in order: J gene, D gene, clone size, V gene, CDR3 protein, CDR3 DNA. A D gene is named only where the DNA matches it firmly. Rows may omit the clone size; those that give it use once, few, many or a size class.

j_gene: TRBJ2-3; d_gene: -; abundance: few; v_gene: TRBV9; CDR3aa: CASSPPGGPASDTQYF; CDR3nt: TGTGCCAGCAGCCCCCCCGGCGGCCCAGCGTCAGATACGCAGTATTTT
j_gene: TRBJ1-4; d_gene: -; abundance: -; v_gene: TRBV5-5; CDR3aa: CASSGPAGAPNEKLFF; CDR3nt: TGTGCCAGCAGCGGGCCGGCAGGGGCTCCTAATGAAAAACTGTTTTTT
j_gene: TRBJ1-3; d_gene: TRBD1; abundance: -; v_gene: TRBV18; CDR3aa: CASSPPNRGHLNTIYF; CDR3nt: TGTGCCAGCTCACCACCGAACAGGGGGCATTTAAACACCATATATTTT
j_gene: TRBJ2-7; d_gene: TRBD2; abundance: -; v_gene: TRBV3-1/TRBV3-2; CDR3aa: CASSQDGTSGGYEQYF; CDR3nt: TGTGCCAGCAGCCAAGACGGGACTAGCGGGGGATACGAGCAGTACTTC
j_gene: TRBJ1-1; d_gene: -; abundance: -; v_gene: TRBV29-1; CDR3aa: CSVTGGWGMNTEAFF; CDR3nt: TGCAGCGTTACCGGGGGGTGGGGAATGAACACTGAAGCTTTCTTT
j_gene: TRBJ1-2; d_gene: TRBD1; abundance: -; v_gene: TRBV5-1; CDR3aa: CASSLGDSPLDYGYTF; CDR3nt: TGCGCCAGCAGCTTGGGGGACAGTCCCCTAGACTATGGCTACACCTTC
j_gene: TRBJ1-1; d_gene: -; abundance: -; v_gene: TRBV5-4; CDR3aa: CASSFRSSEAFF; CDR3nt: TGTGCCAGCAGCTTTAGGAGCTCCGAAGCTTTCTTT
j_gene: TRBJ2-7; d_gene: -; abundance: -; v_gene: TRBV19; CDR3aa: CASKEGASPYEQYF; CDR3nt: TGTGCCAGTAAGGAGGGGGCCTCTCCCTACGAGCAGTACTTC
j_gene: TRBJ1-4; d_gene: -; abundance: -; v_gene: TRBV5-6; CDR3aa: CASSPGGHLISEKLFF; CDR3nt: TGTGCCAGCAGTCCCGGAGGGCACTTAATCTCTGAAAAACTGTTTTTT
j_gene: TRBJ1-2; d_gene: TRBD1; abundance: -; v_gene: TRBV7-9; CDR3aa: CASGDRVNYGYTF; CDR3nt: TGTGCCAGCGGGGACAGGGTGAACTATGGCTACACCTTC
j_gene: TRBJ2-7; d_gene: TRBD1; abundance: -; v_gene: TRBV27; CDR3aa: CASSLDRDYEQYF; CDR3nt: TGTGCCAGCAGTTTAGACAGGGACTACGAGCAGTACTTC
j_gene: TRBJ1-1; d_gene: -; abundance: -; v_gene: TRBV7-9; CDR3aa: CASESWQNTEAFF; CDR3nt: TGTGCCAGCGAATCCTGGCAAAACACTGAAGCTTTCTTT
j_gene: TRBJ1-6; d_gene: -; abundance: -; v_gene: TRBV20-1; CDR3aa: CSASLGANSPLHF; CDR3nt: TGCAGTGCTAGTCTGGGGGCAAATTCACCCCTCCACTTT
j_gene: TRBJ2-3; d_gene: -; abundance: -; v_gene: TRBV5-1; CDR3aa: CASSTASSGASTDTQYF; CDR3nt: TGCGCCAGCAGTACCGCAAGTTCCGGGGCGAGCACAGATACGCAGTATTTT
j_gene: TRBJ2-1; d_gene: -; abundance: -; v_gene: TRBV15; CDR3aa: CATSKRRVGNEQFF; CDR3nt: TGTGCCACCTCGAAGAGGAGGGTTGGAAATGAGCAGTTCTTC
j_gene: TRBJ1-1; d_gene: -; abundance: -; v_gene: TRBV9; CDR3aa: CASSPRPTQPNTEAFF; CDR3nt: TGTGCCAGCAGCCCTCGACCGACCCAACCAAACACTGAAGCTTTCTTT